This entry lists 18 T cell receptor beta chains sequenced from one sample in a study of shared clonotypes between healthy human individuals. The naive CD8 fraction comprised CD45RO-negative cells positively selected for CCR7 and excluded terminally differentiated effector memory CD45RA+ cells. TCRdb keeps only in-frame clones here, not all; method: immunoSEQ multiplex PCR. The sample consists of around 2,000,000 clones, approximately 94% of them appearing once. Material for sequencing was naive CD8+ T cells sorted from blood. The source of these receptors is a man between 18 and 35 years old in good health.

This clone was seen only once. The J gene is TRBJ1-2, the V gene TRBV28; D is possibly TRBD1 (6 bases). The CDR3 contains 13 residues. The V gene's germline CDR1 is MDHEN and CDR2 SYDVKM. Trimming stripped 5 bases from V and 6 bases from J, with 13 bases between. CDR3 nucleotide sequence: TGTGCCAGCAGTGGTACAGGGTATAATGGCTACACCTTC. Amino acids: CASSGTGYNGYTF.

The rearrangement uses TRBV7-8 and TRBJ1-3, with 8 bases identical to TRBD1. The germline CDR1 and CDR2 sequences are SGHVS and FQNEAQ. This CDR3 comprises 16 residues. Trimming took 1 base from V and 4 from J; bases not matched to a gene: 6. CDR3 sequence (DNA): TGTGCCAGCAGCTTAGTTGACAGGGGTGGAGGAAACACCATATATTTT. Residues: CASSLVDRGGGNTIYF.

V is TRBV21-1 and J is TRBJ1-6. TRBV21-1 is a pseudogene. The CDR3 spans 14 residues. CDR3 bases: TGTGCCAGCCGCCAGTGGGACCATAATTCACCCCTCCACTTT. It encodes CASRQWDHNSPLHF.

The chain links TRBV5-1 to TRBJ2-5; the D is unclear. Germline CDR1 reads SGHRS; CDR2 reads YFSETQ. Trimming stripped 6 bases from V and 4 bases from J, with 4 bases between. This CDR3 has 10 amino acids. CDR3 protein: CASKRETQYF. The DNA of the CDR3 is TGCGCCAGCAAGCGAGAGACCCAGTACTTC.

This clone was seen only once. The chain has TRBV6-5 and TRBJ2-3; D is uncertain. The CDR3 is made up of 14 amino acids. The V end lost 0 bases, the J end lost 4 bases, and 8 bases lay between the germline ends. Per germline, CDR1 MNHEY and CDR2 SVGAGI. The CDR3, as DNA: TGTGCCAGCAGTTACTCGAGCGAGTCAGATACGCAGTATTTT. Its protein is CASSYSSESDTQYF.

This clone was counted once. The J gene is TRBJ2-1, the V gene TRBV10-1, with 7 nucleotides matching TRBD2. CDR1 is WNHNN and CDR2 is SYGVQD in the germline V gene (reference sequence). Trimming cost V 3 bases and J 8 bases; bases outside gene matches: 7. The CDR3 loop spans 14 amino acids. The CDR3 reads CASSEAVGGDEQFF. In nucleotides, the CDR3 is TGCGCCAGCAGTGAAGCCGTTGGGGGGGATGAGCAGTTCTTC.

V gene TRBV7-9 combines with J gene TRBJ2-7; 9 bases align to TRBD1. V lost 1 base, J lost 1 base, and 2 bases stayed unmatched. CDR1 is SEHNR and CDR2 is FQNEAQ in the germline V gene (reference sequence). The CDR3 loop spans 15 amino acids. CDR3 residues: CASSLEGQGSYEQYF. The CDR3 DNA reads TGTGCCAGCAGCTTAGAGGGACAGGGTTCCTACGAGCAGTACTTC.

The rearrangement joins TRBV13 to TRBJ2-7, with D perhaps matching TRBD2 (6 bases). V was trimmed by 4 bases and J by 3 bases, leaving 16 bases between them. Germline loops: CDR1 PRHDT, CDR2 FYEKMQ (reference sequence). This CDR3 is built from 15 residues. The CDR3 nucleotides are TGTGCCAGCAGCTACTCTGATAGCGGAAGCTACGAGCAGTACTTC. Its translation is CASSYSDSGSYEQYF.

J is TRBJ2-7 and V is TRBV9; 9 nucleotides align to TRBD2. CDR1 is SGDLS, CDR2 YYNGEE, per germline. Germline trimming cut 4 bases from V and 5 bases from J; bases unmatched to any gene: 7. This CDR3 contains 14 residues. This chain's CDR3 is CASSPTTSGDEQYF. CDR3 in DNA: TGTGCCAGCAGCCCGACGACTAGCGGCGACGAGCAGTACTTC.

The rearrangement links TRBV7-2 to TRBJ2-6; 9 bases agree with TRBD1. This CDR3 has 18 amino acids. In germline, CDR1 is SGHTA, CDR2 FQGNSA. Trimming took 0 bases from V and 0 from J; bases not matched to a gene: 3. The CDR3 coding sequence is TGTGCCAGCAGCTTAGCGGGACAGGGCCCCTCTGGGGCCAACGTCCTGACTTTC. Encoded protein: CASSLAGQGPSGANVLTF.

The chain joins TRBV30 to TRBJ1-3; a possible D gene is TRBD1 (5 bases). Looked up from germline, CDR1 is GTSNPN and CDR2 is SVGIG (reference sequence). This CDR3 is 12 amino acids long. V gave up 4 bases and J gave up 4 bases, with 8 bases separating them. The CDR3 DNA sequence: TGTGCCTGGACCGGGGCAGGAAACACCATATATTTT. It specifies CAWTGAGNTIYF.

This clone was seen just once. The chain links TRBV27 to TRBJ2-7; D is perhaps TRBD1 (5 bases). V shed 5 bases and J shed 3 bases, with 20 bases lying between them. The length of the CDR3 is 16 residues. In germline, CDR1 is MNHEY, CDR2 SMNVEV (reference sequence). CDR3 DNA: TGTGCCAGCAGTCCCCCGGATGGCAGGGAAGTCTACGAGCAGTACTTC. Protein: CASSPPDGREVYEQYF.

The CDR3 DNA is TGTGCCAGCAGCTTAGATGAGACAGCCTCCCTTGACATTCAGTACTTC. Translating gives CASSLDETASLDIQYF. This chain connects TRBV11-1 to TRBJ2-4; TRBD1 might be the D (5 bases). Germline V gene lookup returns CDR1 SGHAT and CDR2 FQDESV (reference sequence). The V and J ends lost 1 base and 8 bases respectively, with 18 bases between them. The CDR3 consists of 16 residues.

This clone came up a few times. The same CDR3 can be traced to other DNA sequences in this sample. This chain joins TRBV28 and TRBJ1-2, with a tentative D call TRBD1 (5 bases). CDR1 and CDR2 (germline): MDHEN, SYDVKM. Trimming left V 3 bases short and J 2 bases short, with 7 bases between. The CDR3 contains 13 residues. CDR3 nucleotides: TGTGCCAGCAGTTTTGGGGGGAACTATGGCTACACCTTC. This gives the protein CASSFGGNYGYTF.

The gene calls are TRBV4-1 and TRBJ1-1, with D unresolved. V was shortened by 1 base and J by 1 base, with 7 bases between the two germline ends. The length of the CDR3 is 14 residues. Germline CDR1 reads MGHRA; CDR2 reads YSYEKL. Here the CDR3 DNA reads TGCGCCAGCAGCCAAGTGCAGCAGAACACTGAAGCTTTCTTT. Translation gives CASSQVQQNTEAFF.

V gene TRBV4-3 combines with J gene TRBJ2-7; D may match TRBD1 or TRBD2 (5 bases each). The germline V and J ends were trimmed by 0 bases and 6 bases, with 15 bases remaining between them. The CDR3 totals 15 residues. Germline CDR1 and CDR2: LGHNA and YSLEER. The CDR3 sequence: CASSQDRTGGGEQYF. The CDR3 bases are TGCGCCAGCAGCCAAGACCGAACAGGCGGAGGCGAGCAGTACTTC.

The J gene is TRBJ2-7, the V gene TRBV6-4; D is tentatively TRBD1 or TRBD2 (5 bases each). Germline CDR1 is MRHNA and CDR2 is SNTAGT. Trimming cost V 3 bases and J 1 base, with 22 bases left between them. The CDR3 totals 18 residues. Written as DNA, the CDR3 is TGTGCCAGCAGTGAAACCGAACCGGGACCGAGGATTTCCTACGAGCAGTACTTC. Translating gives CASSETEPGPRISYEQYF.

V usage is TRBV28 and J usage is TRBJ2-1; tentatively, D is TRBD1 or TRBD2 (6 bases each). The CDR3 extends over 15 amino acids. Germline V lookup: CDR1 MDHEN, CDR2 SYDVKM. V lost 2 bases to trimming and J lost 4 bases, with 12 bases between them. The CDR3: CASSLRGPRYNEQFF. CDR3 coding DNA: TGTGCCAGCAGTTTACGGGGGCCGCGGTACAATGAGCAGTTCTTC.